Each of the 3 T cell receptor beta chains below was sequenced from the same sample in a study of OX40 agonist ivuxolimab in advanced cancers. Using immunoSEQ multiplex PCR, the repertoire was profiled, and TCRdb retains in-frame clones only, with some absent. This sample has some 70,000 clones, with 80% to 90% found just once. This specimen consisted of CD4+ or CD8+ T cells sorted from blood, obtained in a trial of the OX40 agonist ivuxolimab. The receptors were sampled from an adult with an advanced solid tumor such as melanoma, head and neck, liver or kidney cancer.

This chain uses TRBV5-1 with TRBJ2-1, with 7 bases that match TRBD2. J was trimmed by 7 bases and V by 3 bases; bases with no gene match: 4. This CDR3 has 13 residues. Germline CDR1 SGHRS, CDR2 YFSETQ. CDR3 region: CASSSDSGNEQFF. CDR3 nucleotides: TGCGCCAGCAGCTCCGATAGCGGGAATGAGCAGTTCTTC.

This chain links TRBV18 with TRBJ1-2; D not resolved. CDR3 length equals 12 residues. V lost 6 bases to trimming and J lost 4 bases, with 9 bases between them. Per the germline V gene, CDR1 is KGHSH and CDR2 is LQKENI. CDR3 in DNA: TGTGCCAGCTCCGACGGAACCTATGGCTACACCTTC. Its protein product is CASSDGTYGYTF.

The chain is built from TRBV5-1 and TRBJ2-5; D unclear. The CDR3 is 15 amino acids. V was cut by 4 bases and J by 1 base, with 14 bases left in between. Germline V lookup: CDR1 SGHRS, CDR2 YFSETQ. CDR3 sequence: CASSLPDPPQETQYF. CDR3 bases: TGCGCCAGCAGCCTGCCGGACCCACCCCAAGAGACCCAGTACTTC.